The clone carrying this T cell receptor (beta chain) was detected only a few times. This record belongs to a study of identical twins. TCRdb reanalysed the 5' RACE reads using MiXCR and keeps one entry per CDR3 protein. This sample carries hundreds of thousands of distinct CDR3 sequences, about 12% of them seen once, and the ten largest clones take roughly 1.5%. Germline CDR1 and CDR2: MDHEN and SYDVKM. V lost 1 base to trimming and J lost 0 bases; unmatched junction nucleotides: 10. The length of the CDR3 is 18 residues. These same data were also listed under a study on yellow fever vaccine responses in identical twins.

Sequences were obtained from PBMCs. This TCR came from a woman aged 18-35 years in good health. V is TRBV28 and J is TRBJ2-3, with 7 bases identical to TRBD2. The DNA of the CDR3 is TGTGCCAGCAGTTTATACCTAGCGGAGAGAACTAGCACAGATACGCAGTATTTT. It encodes CASSLYLAERTSTDTQYF.